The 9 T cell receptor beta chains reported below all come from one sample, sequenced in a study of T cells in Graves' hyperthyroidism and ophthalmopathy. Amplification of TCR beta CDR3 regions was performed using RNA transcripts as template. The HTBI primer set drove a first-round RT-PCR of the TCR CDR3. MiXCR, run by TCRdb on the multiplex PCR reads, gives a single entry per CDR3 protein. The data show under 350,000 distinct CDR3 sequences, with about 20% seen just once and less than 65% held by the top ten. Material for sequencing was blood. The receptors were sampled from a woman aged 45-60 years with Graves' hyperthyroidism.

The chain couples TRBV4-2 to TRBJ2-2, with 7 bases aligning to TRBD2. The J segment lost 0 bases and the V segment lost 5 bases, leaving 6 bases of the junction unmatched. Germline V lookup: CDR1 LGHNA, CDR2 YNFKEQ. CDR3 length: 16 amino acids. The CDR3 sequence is CASSGGLTSNTGELFF. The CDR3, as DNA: TGTGCCAGCAGCGGGGGACTAACCTCGAACACCGGGGAGCTGTTTTTT.

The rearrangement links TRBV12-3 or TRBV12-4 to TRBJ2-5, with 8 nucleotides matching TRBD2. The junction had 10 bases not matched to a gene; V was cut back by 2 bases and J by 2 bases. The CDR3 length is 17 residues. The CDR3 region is CASSLIFTGGPQETQYF. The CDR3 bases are TGTGCCAGCAGTTTAATTTTCACGGGAGGGCCTCAAGAGACCCAGTACTTC.

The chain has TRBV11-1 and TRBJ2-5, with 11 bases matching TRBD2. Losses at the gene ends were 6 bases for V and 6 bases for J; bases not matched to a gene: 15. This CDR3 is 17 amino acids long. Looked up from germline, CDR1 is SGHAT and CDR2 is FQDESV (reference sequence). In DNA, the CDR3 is TGTGCCAGCAGAGACCCGGGACTAGCGGAGGGACGAAAGACCCAGTACTTC. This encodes CASRDPGLAEGRKTQYF.

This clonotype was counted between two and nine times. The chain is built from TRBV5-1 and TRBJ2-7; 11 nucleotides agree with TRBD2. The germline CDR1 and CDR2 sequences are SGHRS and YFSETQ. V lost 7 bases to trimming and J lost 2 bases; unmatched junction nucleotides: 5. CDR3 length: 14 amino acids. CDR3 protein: CASGMTSGAYEQYF. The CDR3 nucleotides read TGCGCCAGCGGAATGACTAGCGGGGCCTACGAGCAGTACTTC.

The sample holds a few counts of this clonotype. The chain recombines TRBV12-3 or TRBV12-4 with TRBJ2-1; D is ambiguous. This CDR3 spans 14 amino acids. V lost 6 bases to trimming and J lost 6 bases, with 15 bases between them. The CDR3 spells CASSFAGSGNEQFF. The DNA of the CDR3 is TGTGCCAGCAGCTTCGCTGGCTCTGGCAATGAGCAGTTCTTC.

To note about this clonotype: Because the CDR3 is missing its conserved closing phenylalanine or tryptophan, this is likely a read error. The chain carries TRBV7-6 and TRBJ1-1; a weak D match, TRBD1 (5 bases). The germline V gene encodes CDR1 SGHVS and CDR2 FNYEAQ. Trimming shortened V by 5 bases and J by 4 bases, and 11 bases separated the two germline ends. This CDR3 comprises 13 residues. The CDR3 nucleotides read TGTGCCAGCAGCCGAGGGGTTAGCACTGAAGCTTTCGTT. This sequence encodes CASSRGVSTEAFV.

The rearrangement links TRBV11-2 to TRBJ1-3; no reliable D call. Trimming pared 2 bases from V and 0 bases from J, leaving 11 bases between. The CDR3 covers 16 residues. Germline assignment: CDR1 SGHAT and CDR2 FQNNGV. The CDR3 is CASSLQLPYSGNTIYF. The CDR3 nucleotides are TGTGCCAGCAGCTTACAGCTTCCTTACTCTGGAAACACCATATATTTT.

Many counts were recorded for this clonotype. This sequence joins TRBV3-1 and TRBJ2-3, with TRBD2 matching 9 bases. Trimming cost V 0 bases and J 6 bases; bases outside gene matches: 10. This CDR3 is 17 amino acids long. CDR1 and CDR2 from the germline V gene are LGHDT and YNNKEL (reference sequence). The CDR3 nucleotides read TGTGCCAGCAGCCAAGATCGGGTCCCGGCGGGAGGGGATACGCAGTATTTT. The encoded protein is CASSQDRVPAGGDTQYF.

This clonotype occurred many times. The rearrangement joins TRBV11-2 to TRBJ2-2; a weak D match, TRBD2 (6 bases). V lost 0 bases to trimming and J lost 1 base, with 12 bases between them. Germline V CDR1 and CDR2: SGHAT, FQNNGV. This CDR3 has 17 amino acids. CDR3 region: CASSLEGGDLNTGELFF. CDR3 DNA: TGTGCCAGCAGCTTAGAGGGCGGGGACTTGAACACCGGGGAGCTGTTTTTT.